The 18 T cell receptor beta chains below come from one sample, sequenced in a study of T cell repertoires in cytomegalovirus infection. No antigens are known for them. TCRdb ran MiXCR on the reads and lists one entry per CDR3 protein. The sample records about 830,000 distinct CDR3 sequences, approximately 32% being singletons. Sequencing was performed on cultured CD8+ T cells from PBMCs, taken from culture after CMV antigen stimulation. These receptors were obtained from a human donor in good health (CMV status not recorded). Some clones in this sample may be carry-over from other donors' samples.

The V and J genes are TRBV6-5 and TRBJ2-1; D is undetermined. This CDR3 region has 11 residues. CDR1 and CDR2 (germline): MNHEY, SVGAGI. In nucleotides, the CDR3 is TGTGCATTAGAGTTGGGTAATGAGCAGTTCTTC. Its protein is CALELGNEQFF.

The chain employs TRBV10-3 and TRBJ2-5; TRBD1 is a possible D gene (5 bases). Germline CDR1 ENHRY, CDR2 SYGVKD. The V gene lost 2 bases and the J gene lost 5 bases, with 15 bases spanning the gap. The CDR3 extends over 15 amino acids. The CDR3, as DNA: TGTGCCATCAGTGAGCCGGGCGCAGGGCTGGAGACCCAGTACTTC. Translation gives CAISEPGAGLETQYF.

Turning to this clonotype: A read error is likely, as this CDR3 ends without the conserved phenylalanine or tryptophan. The chain recombines TRBV10-3 with TRBJ2-1, with 8 positions matching TRBD1. The germline CDR1 and CDR2 sequences are ENHRY and SYGVKD. V lost 7 bases and J lost 5; bases outside the gene matches: 4. This CDR3 spans 13 amino acids. Here the CDR3 reads CAIMGQEHNEQFS. CDR3 in DNA: TGTGCCATCATGGGACAGGAACACAATGAGCAGTTCTCC.

This clonotype was found a few times. The chain links TRBV6-2 or TRBV6-3 to TRBJ1-5; tentatively, D is TRBD1 (5 bases). Germline V gives CDR1 MNHEY, CDR2 SVGEGT. The CDR3 length is 17 residues. V gave up 7 bases and J gave up 0 bases, with 19 bases separating them. The CDR3 sequence: CASNYGEGTDSNQPQHF. In nucleotides, the CDR3 is TGTGCCAGCAACTACGGGGAGGGGACGGATAGCAATCAGCCCCAGCATTTT.

The V gene is TRBV20-1, the J gene TRBJ2-7; TRBD2 aligns across 10 bases. The CDR3 consists of 16 residues. The J segment lost 1 base and the V segment lost 0 bases, leaving 6 bases of the junction unmatched. In germline, CDR1 is DFQATT, CDR2 SNEGSKA (reference sequence). The CDR3 sequence is CSARDRASGGSYEQYF. CDR3 DNA: TGCAGTGCTAGAGACCGAGCTAGCGGGGGATCCTACGAGCAGTACTTC.

The count of this clonotype is one. At one boundary the junction diverges from the germline segment, which might be a read error. The V gene is TRBV7-2, the J gene TRBJ2-1; D gene ambiguous. Per germline, CDR1 SGHTA and CDR2 FQGNSA. CDR3 length equals 15 residues. The DNA of the CDR3 is TGTGCCAACAGCCCCCCGGCGTATCCCTACAATGAGCAGTTCTTC. It is translated as CANSPPAYPYNEQFF.

V gene TRBV2 combines with J gene TRBJ2-7, with TRBD2 matching 7 bases. J lost 0 bases, V lost 4 bases, and 9 bases had no gene match. Germline-derived CDR1 and CDR2 are SNHLY and FYNNEI. This CDR3 is built from 16 residues. The CDR3 DNA sequence: TGTGCCAGCAGTGGGGGGGGGATTTCCCCCTCCTACGAGCAGTACGTC. Protein product: CASSGGGISPSYEQYV.

The table lists this clonotype with many counts. This sequence joins TRBV7-9 and TRBJ2-2; perhaps TRBD1 as D (6 bases). CDR1 and CDR2 from the germline V gene are SEHNR and FQNEAQ (reference sequence). The V and J ends lost 0 bases and 2 bases respectively, with 7 bases between them. This CDR3 has 15 residues. DNA of the CDR3: TGTGCCAGCAGCTTAGCGGACAGAAACACCGGGGAGCTGTTTTTT. Amino acids: CASSLADRNTGELFF.

This clonotype has a count of ten or more. The DNA for the CDR3 is TGTGCCAGCAGCGCGTCTAGCGGGGGGGCCGCGTACAATGAGCAGTTCTTC. Translated: CASSASSGGAAYNEQFF. This chain joins TRBV7-8 and TRBJ2-1; 12 bases fit TRBD2. The length of the CDR3 is 17 residues. Germline assignment: CDR1 SGHVS and CDR2 FQNEAQ. The J segment lost 4 bases and the V segment lost 5 bases, leaving 9 bases of the junction unmatched.

The V and J genes are TRBV28 and TRBJ2-7, with 7 bases matching TRBD1. The CDR3 is 20 amino acids. The germline V gene has CDR1 MDHEN and CDR2 SYDVKM. With 5 bases clipped from V and 7 bases from J, the junction kept 29 bases outside the gene matches. CDR3 nucleotide sequence: TGTGCCAGCAGTCCTCCTGGGACAGTCCCATGTTCACTCCTGATGGGGGAGCAGTACGTC. Amino acid sequence: CASSPPGTVPCSLLMGEQYV.

The V call is TRBV7-4, the J call TRBJ1-5; D is ambiguous. The germline V gene has CDR1 SGHVT and CDR2 SQSDAQ. The V end was cut by 11 bases, the J end by 4 bases, with 12 bases between. This CDR3 region has 12 residues. In DNA form, the CDR3 reads TGTGCCCTTCAAAGGGAGAATCAGCCCCAGCATTTT. Encoded protein: CALQRENQPQHF.

V and J are TRBV12-5 and TRBJ1-2; D not certain. Looked up from germline, CDR1 is LGHNT and CDR2 is FRNRAP. This CDR3 has 17 residues. With 3 bases removed from V and 1 base from J, the gap between germline ends came to 18 bases. DNA of the CDR3: TGTGCTAGTGGTTTCTCCGCTGAGGGCCGCAATAACTATGGCTACACCTTC. It is translated as CASGFSAEGRNNYGYTF.

Written as DNA, the CDR3 is TGCGCCAGCAGCCAAGCGAGGTTGGGGACAGGGGACGAAGCTTTCTTT. Amino acids: CASSQARLGTGDEAFF. The chain carries TRBV4-3 and TRBJ1-1, with 10 nucleotides matching TRBD1. V lost 1 base to trimming and J lost 8 bases; unmatched junction nucleotides: 10. Germline V gives CDR1 LGHNA, CDR2 YSLEER. The CDR3 has 16 residues.

The CDR3 DNA reads as TGTGCCAGCAGTTCCCCCGGGGGTTGGACCGGGGAGCTGTTTTTT. As protein: CASSSPGGWTGELFF. The rearrangement links TRBV12-3 or TRBV12-4 to TRBJ2-2, with D perhaps matching TRBD2 (6 bases). The CDR3 extends over 15 amino acids. V was clipped by 4 bases and J by 5 bases, with 14 bases between them.

This sequence joins TRBV7-9 and TRBJ1-4; D gene unclear. The CDR3 consists of 12 residues. V lost 7 bases and J lost 7, with 10 bases in between. CDR1 is SEHNR and CDR2 is FQNEAQ in the germline V gene (reference sequence). This CDR3 reads CASNAWGEKLFF. In DNA form, the CDR3 reads TGTGCCAGCAACGCCTGGGGTGAAAAACTGTTTTTT.

The rearrangement joins TRBV9 to TRBJ1-1; D gene uncertain. Trimming took 2 bases from V and 4 from J, leaving 15 bases between them. In germline, CDR1 is SGDLS, CDR2 YYNGEE. This CDR3 has 15 residues. This CDR3 is CASSVADSLGTEAFF. CDR3 nucleotide sequence: TGTGCCAGCAGCGTGGCGGACTCCCTGGGCACTGAAGCTTTCTTT.

The count of this clonotype is one. The V gene is TRBV4-1, the J gene TRBJ2-7; 9 bases are shared with TRBD1. CDR3 length: 16 amino acids. With V trimmed by 0 bases and J by 3 bases, 6 bases remained unmatched. Germline lookup yields CDR1 MGHRA and CDR2 YSYEKL. The CDR3, as DNA: TGCGCCAGCAGCCAAGACTCCGGGACAGGGTTCTACGAGCAGTACGTC. Translating gives CASSQDSGTGFYEQYV.

Worth noting for this clonotype: The junction and the germline gene differ at one end; a read error may be behind it. This chain connects TRBV7-6 to TRBJ2-7; the D gene is possibly TRBD1 (5 bases). Germline V gene sequence: CDR1 SGHVS, CDR2 FNYEAQ. This CDR3 is 15 amino acids long. This CDR3 reads CASSLGTGTTYEQYF. In nucleotides, the CDR3 is TGTGCTAGCAGCTTAGGAACAGGTACCACCTACGAGCAGTACTTC.